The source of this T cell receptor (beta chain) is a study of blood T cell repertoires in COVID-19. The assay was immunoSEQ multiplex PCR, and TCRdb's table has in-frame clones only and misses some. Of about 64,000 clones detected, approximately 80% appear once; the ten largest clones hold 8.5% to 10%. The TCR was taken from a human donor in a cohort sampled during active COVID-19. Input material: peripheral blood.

The DNA for the CDR3 is TGTGCCAGCAGTGATGAGCTAGCGGGAGGGGTGGAGACCCAGTACTTC. Its translation is CASSDELAGGVETQYF. The chain carries TRBV2 and TRBJ2-5, with TRBD2 matching 12 bases. This CDR3 contains 16 residues. Trimming cost V 3 bases and J 5 bases; bases outside gene matches: 7. In germline, CDR1 is SNHLY, CDR2 FYNNEI. Using reference TRBV2 and TRBJ2-5 for the parts outside the CDR3, the full variable domain is EPEVTQTPSHQVTQMGQEVILRCVPISNHLYFYWYRQILGQKVEFLVSFYNNEISEKSEIFDDQFSVERPDGSNFTLKIRSTKLEDSAMYFCASSDELAGGVETQYFGPGTRLLVL.